This paragraph reports one TCR beta chain. The antigen is not known. Germline-derived CDR1 and CDR2 are SGHTA and FQGNSA. V gave up 4 bases and J gave up 0 bases, with 12 bases separating them. CDR3 length: 15 amino acids. The second PCR ran about 6 to 12 cycles with a sample-barcoded 5' primer and J-beta primers. MiXCR was run by TCRdb on the 5' RACE reads, yielding one entry per CDR3 protein. The table includes around 1,600,000 distinct CDR3 sequences, approximately 43% detected once. The data derive from a study of blood T cells in healthy people across ages. General study results and limits: Strong correlation linked observed beta diversity and percent naive T cells.

Isolated per sample were at least 6 million PBMCs. The source of this sequence is a woman between 18 and 29 years old in good health. The chain is built from TRBV7-2 and TRBJ2-5, with D possibly matching TRBD2 (6 bases). Sequenced: blood. This CDR3 reads CASSSLGDYQETQYF. Written as DNA, the CDR3 is TGTGCCAGCAGCTCCCTTGGGGACTACCAAGAGACCCAGTACTTC.